One TCR beta chain is described in this entry. Antigen unknown. The data were obtained in a study of CXCR3-negative and CXCR3-positive naive CD8 T cells. Study-level results: Comparison of naive cells showed more hydrophobic TRB CDR3s in CXCR3-positive than in CXCR3-negative naive cells.

The authors prepared UMI-labeled TRB cDNA libraries by 5' RACE. Reanalyzing the 5' RACE reads, TCRdb keeps one entry per CDR3 protein, without DNA. Its table lists approximately 100,000 distinct CDR3 sequences. Germline V gene lookup returns CDR1 LGHNA and CDR2 YSLEER. The CDR3 is 13 residues long. The sequence derives from a human donor in good health. Some clones in this sample may be carry-over from other donors' samples. The sequencing sample was made of naive CXCR3+ CD8+ T cells from blood. Subset denoted: CD45RO-CCR7+CD27+CD95- naive CD8+ T cells expressing CXCR3 (TNR3+). V and J are TRBV4-3 and TRBJ2-2. The CDR3 reads CASSSRYTGELFF.